The next 10 T cell receptor beta chains were all read from a single sample in a study of T cell changes during pregnancy in multiple sclerosis. Profiling relied on immunoSEQ multiplex PCR, and the TCRdb table lists in-frame clones only, not all of them. The sample yields 85,000 to 110,000 clones, almost 95% seen once. This material consisted of peripheral blood, taken after pregnancy. These receptors were collected from a female donor with multiple sclerosis, enrolled in a pregnancy study.

The V call is TRBV10-3, the J call TRBJ2-1; D perhaps matches TRBD1 (6 bases). The CDR3 runs to 14 residues. V lost 1 base, J lost 5 bases, and 9 bases lay in between. CDR1 and CDR2 from the germline V gene are ENHRY and SYGVKD. CDR3 coding DNA: TGTGCCATCAGTGAGTTAGGGGGAAACAATGAGCAGTTCTTC. Translated, it gives CAISELGGNNEQFF.

V gene TRBV4-1 combines with J gene TRBJ1-4, with TRBD1 matching over 11 bases. CDR3 size: 15 residues. Per the germline V gene, CDR1 is MGHRA and CDR2 is YSYEKL. With V trimmed by 0 bases and J by 14 bases, 8 bases remained unmatched. The CDR3 DNA reads TGCGCCAGCAGCCAAGAGAGGGACAGGGGGGGAAGGCTGTTTTTT. Amino acids: CASSQERDRGGRLFF.

The chain employs TRBV4-2 and TRBJ2-2, with 15 bases matching TRBD2. J was trimmed by 4 bases and V by 6 bases; bases with no gene match: 3. The CDR3 loop spans 16 amino acids. Germline CDR1 is LGHNA and CDR2 is YNFKEQ. The CDR3 here is CASRGLAGGSTGELFF. CDR3 DNA sequence: TGTGCCAGCAGGGGACTAGCGGGGGGAAGCACCGGGGAGCTGTTTTTT.

V usage is TRBV27 and J usage is TRBJ2-1, with 9 nucleotides matching TRBD1. Trimming took 3 bases from V and 5 from J; bases not matched to a gene: 2. CDR3 length: 14 amino acids. The germline V gene has CDR1 MNHEY and CDR2 SMNVEV (reference sequence). This CDR3 reads CASSLGQGNNEQFF. CDR3 nucleotides: TGTGCCAGCAGTTTGGGACAGGGTAACAATGAGCAGTTCTTC.

The gene calls are TRBV4-3 and TRBJ2-6, with D tentatively TRBD2 (5 bases). The CDR3 loop spans 16 amino acids. The V end lost 7 bases, the J end lost 1 base, and 14 bases lay between the germline ends. Germline V gene sequence: CDR1 LGHNA, CDR2 YSLEER. CDR3 amino acids: CASTKEGRSGANVLTF. CDR3 nucleotides: TGCGCCAGCACCAAAGAGGGCAGATCTGGGGCCAACGTCCTGACTTTC.

The CDR3 coding sequence is TGCGCCAGCAAAACAGGGTTGAACACCGGGGAGCTGTTTTTT. Translating gives CASKTGLNTGELFF. The chain joins TRBV10-2 to TRBJ2-2, with a weak D call TRBD1 (6 bases). The CDR3 is made up of 14 amino acids. V dropped 7 bases and J dropped 1 base, with 10 bases sitting between them. Germline V gene sequence: CDR1 WSHSY, CDR2 SAAADI.

The V and J genes are TRBV6-5 and TRBJ1-6; TRBD1 matches 9 bases. CDR3 length: 14 residues. The V gene's germline CDR1 is MNHEY and CDR2 SVGAGI. Trimming removed 5 bases from V and 8 bases from J; junction bases left unmatched: 4. As DNA, the CDR3 is TGTGCCAGCAGTCACAGGGGGCCAGATTCACCCCTCCACTTT. Protein sequence: CASSHRGPDSPLHF.

The V gene is TRBV4-2, the J gene TRBJ2-3; 7 bases map to TRBD1. Germline V gene data show CDR1 as LGHNA and CDR2 as YNFKEQ. The trim removed 2 bases at V and 4 bases at J, leaving 3 bases unmatched. There are 14 residues in the CDR3. The CDR3 loop is CASSQTGVPDTQYF. The CDR3 DNA sequence: TGTGCCAGCAGCCAAACAGGGGTTCCAGATACGCAGTATTTT.

The CDR3 nucleotides read TGCGCCAGCAGCGAACTAGAGACCCAGTACTTC. This sequence encodes CASSELETQYF. The chain links TRBV5-1 to TRBJ2-5; D call uncertain. CDR1 SGHRS and CDR2 YFSETQ come from the germline V gene. The length of the CDR3 is 11 residues. V gave up 4 bases and J gave up 4 bases, with 5 bases separating them.

This rearrangement joins TRBV7-2 to TRBJ2-5; TRBD2 matches at 10 bases. Per the germline V gene, CDR1 is SGHTA and CDR2 is FQGNSA. This CDR3 is built from 15 residues. The ends lost 2 bases at V and 5 bases at J; junction bases unmatched: 5. In nucleotides, the CDR3 is TGTGCCAGCAGCTTAAAAGCGGGGGGGAGGGAGACCCAGTACTTC. Its translation is CASSLKAGGRETQYF.